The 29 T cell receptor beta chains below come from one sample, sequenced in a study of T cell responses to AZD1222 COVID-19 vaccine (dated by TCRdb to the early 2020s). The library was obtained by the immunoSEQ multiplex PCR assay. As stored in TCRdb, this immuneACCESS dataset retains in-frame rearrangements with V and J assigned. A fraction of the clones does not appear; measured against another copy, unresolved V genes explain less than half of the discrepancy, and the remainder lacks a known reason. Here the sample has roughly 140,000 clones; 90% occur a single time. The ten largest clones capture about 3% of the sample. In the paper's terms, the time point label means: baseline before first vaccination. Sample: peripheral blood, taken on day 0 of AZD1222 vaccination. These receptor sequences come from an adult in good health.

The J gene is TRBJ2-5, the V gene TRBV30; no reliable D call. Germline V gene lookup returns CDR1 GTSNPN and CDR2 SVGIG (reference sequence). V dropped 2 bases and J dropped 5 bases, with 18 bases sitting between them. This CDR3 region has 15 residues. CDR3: CAWSPSGPPQETQYF. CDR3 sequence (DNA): TGTGCCTGGAGTCCATCCGGGCCGCCCCAGGAGACCCAGTACTTC.

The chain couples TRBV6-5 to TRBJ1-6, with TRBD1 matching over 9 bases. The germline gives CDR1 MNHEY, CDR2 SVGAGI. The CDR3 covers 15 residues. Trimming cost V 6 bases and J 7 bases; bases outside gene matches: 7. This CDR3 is CASSDRTGDNSPLHF. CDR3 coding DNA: TGTGCCAGCAGCGATAGGACAGGGGACAATTCACCCCTCCACTTT.

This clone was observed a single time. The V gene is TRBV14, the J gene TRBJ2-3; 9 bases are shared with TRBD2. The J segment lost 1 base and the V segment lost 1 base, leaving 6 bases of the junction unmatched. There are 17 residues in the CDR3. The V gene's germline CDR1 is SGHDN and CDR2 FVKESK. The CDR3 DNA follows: TGTGCCAGCAGCCAAGGTAGCGGGAGTTTGGGCACAGATACGCAGTATTTT. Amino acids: CASSQGSGSLGTDTQYF.

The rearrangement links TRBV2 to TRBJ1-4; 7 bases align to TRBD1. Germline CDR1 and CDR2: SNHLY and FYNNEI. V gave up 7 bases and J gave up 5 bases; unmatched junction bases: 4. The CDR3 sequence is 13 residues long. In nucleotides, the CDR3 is TGTGCCAGCACAGGGGGGCCCAATGAAAAACTGTTTTTT. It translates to CASTGGPNEKLFF.

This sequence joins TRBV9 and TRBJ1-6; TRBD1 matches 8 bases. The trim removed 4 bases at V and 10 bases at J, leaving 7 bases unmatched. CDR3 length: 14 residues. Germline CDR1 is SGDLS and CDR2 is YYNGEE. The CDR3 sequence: CASSYRTGISPLHF. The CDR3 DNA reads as TGTGCCAGCAGCTATCGGACAGGGATCTCACCCCTCCACTTT.

CDR3 DNA sequence: TGTGCCAGCAGAATTGAGGGTGGGCAAGCTTTCTTT. Translated, it gives CASRIEGGQAFF. This chain joins TRBV5-6 and TRBJ1-1; D is unclear. This CDR3 spans 12 amino acids. The V end lost 5 bases, the J end lost 9 bases, and 14 bases lay between the germline ends. CDR1 is SGHDT, CDR2 YYEEEE, per germline.

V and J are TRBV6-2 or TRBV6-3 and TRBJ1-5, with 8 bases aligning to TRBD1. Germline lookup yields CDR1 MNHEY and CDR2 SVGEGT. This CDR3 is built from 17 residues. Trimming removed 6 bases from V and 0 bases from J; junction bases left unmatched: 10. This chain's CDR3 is CASSEQDRAYSNQPQHF. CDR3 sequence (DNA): TGTGCCAGCAGCGAGCAGGACAGGGCGTATAGCAATCAGCCCCAGCATTTT.

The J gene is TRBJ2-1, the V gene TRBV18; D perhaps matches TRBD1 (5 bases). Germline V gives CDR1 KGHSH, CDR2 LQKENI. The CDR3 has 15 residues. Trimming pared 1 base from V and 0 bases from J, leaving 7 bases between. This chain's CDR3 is CASSPLDSSYNEQFF. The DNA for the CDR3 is TGTGCCAGCTCACCACTCGACAGCTCCTACAATGAGCAGTTCTTC.

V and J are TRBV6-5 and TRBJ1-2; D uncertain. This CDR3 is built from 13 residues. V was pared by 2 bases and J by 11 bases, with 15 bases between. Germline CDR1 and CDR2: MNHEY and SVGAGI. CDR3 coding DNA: TGTGCCAGCAGTTACACCCCCTCCGGGTCATACACCTTC. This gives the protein CASSYTPSGSYTF.

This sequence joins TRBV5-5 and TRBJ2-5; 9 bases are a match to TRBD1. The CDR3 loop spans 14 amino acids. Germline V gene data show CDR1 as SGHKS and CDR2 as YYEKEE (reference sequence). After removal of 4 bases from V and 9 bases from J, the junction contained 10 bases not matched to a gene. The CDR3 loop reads CASSVAGTGSSQYF. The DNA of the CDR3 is TGTGCCAGCAGCGTCGCCGGGACAGGGTCGTCCCAGTACTTC.

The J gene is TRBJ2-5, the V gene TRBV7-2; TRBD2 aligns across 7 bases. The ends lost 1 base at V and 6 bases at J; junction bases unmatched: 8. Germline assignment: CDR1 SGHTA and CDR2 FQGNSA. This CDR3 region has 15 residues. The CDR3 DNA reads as TGTGCCAGCAGCTTAGACGCTTCTAGCGGAAAGACCCAGTACTTC. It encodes CASSLDASSGKTQYF.

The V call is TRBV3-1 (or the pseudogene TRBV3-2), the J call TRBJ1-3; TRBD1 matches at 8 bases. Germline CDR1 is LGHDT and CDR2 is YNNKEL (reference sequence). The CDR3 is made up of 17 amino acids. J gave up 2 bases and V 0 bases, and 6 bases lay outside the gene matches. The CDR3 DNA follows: TGTGCCAGCAGCCAAGACCAGGGGGCTAGGGCTGGAAACACCATATATTTT. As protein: CASSQDQGARAGNTIYF.

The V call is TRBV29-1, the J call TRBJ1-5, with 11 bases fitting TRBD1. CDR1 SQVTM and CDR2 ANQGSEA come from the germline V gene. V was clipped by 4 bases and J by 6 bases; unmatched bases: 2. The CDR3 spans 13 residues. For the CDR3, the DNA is TGCAGCGTTGGGACAGGGGGCGGTCAGCCCCAGCATTTT. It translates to CSVGTGGGQPQHF.

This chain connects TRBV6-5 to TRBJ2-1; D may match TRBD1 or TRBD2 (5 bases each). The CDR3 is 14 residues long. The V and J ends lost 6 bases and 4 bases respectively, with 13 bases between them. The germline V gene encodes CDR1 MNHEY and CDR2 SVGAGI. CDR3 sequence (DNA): TGTGCCAGCAGGCCCGGGACCGAGTACAATGAGCAGTTCTTC. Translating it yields CASRPGTEYNEQFF.

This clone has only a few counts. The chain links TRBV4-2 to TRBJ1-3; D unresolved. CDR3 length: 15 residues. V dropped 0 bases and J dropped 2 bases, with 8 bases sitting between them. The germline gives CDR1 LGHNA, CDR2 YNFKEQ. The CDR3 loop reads CASSQERTAGNTIYF. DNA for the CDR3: TGTGCCAGCAGCCAAGAAAGGACCGCTGGAAACACCATATATTTT.

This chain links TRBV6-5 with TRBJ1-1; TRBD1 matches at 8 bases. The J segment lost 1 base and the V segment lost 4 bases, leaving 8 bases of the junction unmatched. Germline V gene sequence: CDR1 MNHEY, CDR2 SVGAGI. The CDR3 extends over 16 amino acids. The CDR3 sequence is CASSFGGGTGNTEAFF. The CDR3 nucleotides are TGTGCCAGCAGTTTTGGAGGTGGGACAGGGAACACTGAAGCTTTCTTT.

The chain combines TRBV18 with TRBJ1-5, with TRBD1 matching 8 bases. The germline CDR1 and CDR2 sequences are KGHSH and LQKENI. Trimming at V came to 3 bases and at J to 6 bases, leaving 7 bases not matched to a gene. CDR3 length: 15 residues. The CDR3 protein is CASSPQTGEGQPQHF. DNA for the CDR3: TGTGCCAGCTCACCTCAGACAGGGGAGGGTCAGCCCCAGCATTTT.

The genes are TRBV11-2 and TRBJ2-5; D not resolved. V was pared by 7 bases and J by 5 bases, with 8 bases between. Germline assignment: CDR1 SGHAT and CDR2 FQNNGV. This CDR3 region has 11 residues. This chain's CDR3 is CASTQTETQYF. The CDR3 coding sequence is TGTGCCAGCACCCAAACGGAGACCCAGTACTTC.

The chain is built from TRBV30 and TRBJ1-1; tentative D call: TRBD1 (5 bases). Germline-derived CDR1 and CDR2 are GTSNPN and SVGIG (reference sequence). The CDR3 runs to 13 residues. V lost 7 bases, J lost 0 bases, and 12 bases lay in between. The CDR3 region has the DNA TGTGCCTACAGGCGGCTCATGAACACTGAAGCTTTCTTT. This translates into CAYRRLMNTEAFF.

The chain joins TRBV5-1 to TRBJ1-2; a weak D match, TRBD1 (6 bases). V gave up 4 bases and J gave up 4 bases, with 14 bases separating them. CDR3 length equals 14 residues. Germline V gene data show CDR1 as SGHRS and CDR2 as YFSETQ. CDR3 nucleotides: TGCGCCAGCAGCCCCCTCACAGGGAGCTATGGCTACACCTTC. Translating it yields CASSPLTGSYGYTF.

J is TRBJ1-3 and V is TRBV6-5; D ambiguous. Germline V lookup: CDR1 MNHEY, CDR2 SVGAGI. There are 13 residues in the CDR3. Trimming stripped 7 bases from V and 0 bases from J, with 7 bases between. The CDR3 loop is CASTSDSGNTIYF. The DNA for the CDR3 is TGTGCCAGCACCTCTGACTCTGGAAACACCATATATTTT.

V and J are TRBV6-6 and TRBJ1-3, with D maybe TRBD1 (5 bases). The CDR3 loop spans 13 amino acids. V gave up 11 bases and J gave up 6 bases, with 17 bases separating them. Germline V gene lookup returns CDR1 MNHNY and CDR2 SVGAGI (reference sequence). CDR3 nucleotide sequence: TGTGCCTCAGGGACTGTGACCCCAAACACCATATATTTT. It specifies CASGTVTPNTIYF.

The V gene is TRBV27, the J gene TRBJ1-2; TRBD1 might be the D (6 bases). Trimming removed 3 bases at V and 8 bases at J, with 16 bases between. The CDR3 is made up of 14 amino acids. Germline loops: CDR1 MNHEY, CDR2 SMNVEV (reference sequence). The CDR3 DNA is TGTGCCAGCAGTTTCGGGGGGCGCGGGGTCGGCTACACCTTC. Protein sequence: CASSFGGRGVGYTF.

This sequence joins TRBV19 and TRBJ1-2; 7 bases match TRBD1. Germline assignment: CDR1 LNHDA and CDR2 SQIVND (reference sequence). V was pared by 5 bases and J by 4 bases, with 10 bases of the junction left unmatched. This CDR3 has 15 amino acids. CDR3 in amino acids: CASSRQGDSVYGYTF. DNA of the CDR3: TGTGCCAGTAGTCGACAGGGTGACAGTGTCTATGGCTACACCTTC.

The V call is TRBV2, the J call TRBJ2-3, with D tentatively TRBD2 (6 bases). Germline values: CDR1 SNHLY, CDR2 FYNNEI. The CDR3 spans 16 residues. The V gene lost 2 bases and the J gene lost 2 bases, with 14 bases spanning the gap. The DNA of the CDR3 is TGTGCCAGCAGTGAACTCGGGAGAGGGGCCACAGATACGCAGTATTTT. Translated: CASSELGRGATDTQYF. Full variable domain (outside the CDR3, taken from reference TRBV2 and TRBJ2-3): EPEVTQTPSHQVTQMGQEVILRCVPISNHLYFYWYRQILGQKVEFLVSFYNNEISEKSEIFDDQFSVERPDGSNFTLKIRSTKLEDSAMYFCASSELGRGATDTQYFGPGTRLTVL.

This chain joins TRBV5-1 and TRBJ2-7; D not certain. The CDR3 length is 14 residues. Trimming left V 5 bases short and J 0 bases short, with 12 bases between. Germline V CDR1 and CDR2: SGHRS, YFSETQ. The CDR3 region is CASSLTRTSYEQYF. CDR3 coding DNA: TGCGCCAGCAGTTTGACAAGGACCTCCTACGAGCAGTACTTC.

CDR3 sequence reads: CASSMGQGNPYEQYF. As DNA, the CDR3 is TGTGCCAGTAGTATGGGACAGGGGAACCCCTACGAGCAGTACTTC. This chain links TRBV19 with TRBJ2-7; TRBD1 aligns across 10 bases. CDR1 and CDR2 (germline): LNHDA, SQIVND (reference sequence). J lost 2 bases, V lost 3 bases, and 4 bases had no gene match. The CDR3 totals 15 residues. Together with reference TRBV19 and TRBJ2-7, the CDR3 gives the full variable domain: DGGITQSPKYLFRKEGQNVTLSCEQNLNHDAMYWYRQDPGQGLRLIYYSQIVNDFQKGDIAEGYSVSREKKESFPLTVTSAQKNPTAFYLCASSMGQGNPYEQYFGPGTRLTVT.

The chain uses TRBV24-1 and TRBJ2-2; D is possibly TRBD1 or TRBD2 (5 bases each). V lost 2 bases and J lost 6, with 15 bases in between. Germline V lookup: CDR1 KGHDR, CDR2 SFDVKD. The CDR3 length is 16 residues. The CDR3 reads CATSDSGTDRPGELFF. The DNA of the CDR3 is TGTGCCACCAGTGATTCTGGGACGGATCGACCCGGGGAGCTGTTTTTT.

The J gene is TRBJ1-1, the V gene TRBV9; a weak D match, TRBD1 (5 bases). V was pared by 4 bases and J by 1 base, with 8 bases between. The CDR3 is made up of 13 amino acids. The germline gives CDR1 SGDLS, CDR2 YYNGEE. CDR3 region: CASSTGPNTEAFF. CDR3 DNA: TGTGCCAGCAGCACGGGGCCGAACACTGAAGCTTTCTTT.